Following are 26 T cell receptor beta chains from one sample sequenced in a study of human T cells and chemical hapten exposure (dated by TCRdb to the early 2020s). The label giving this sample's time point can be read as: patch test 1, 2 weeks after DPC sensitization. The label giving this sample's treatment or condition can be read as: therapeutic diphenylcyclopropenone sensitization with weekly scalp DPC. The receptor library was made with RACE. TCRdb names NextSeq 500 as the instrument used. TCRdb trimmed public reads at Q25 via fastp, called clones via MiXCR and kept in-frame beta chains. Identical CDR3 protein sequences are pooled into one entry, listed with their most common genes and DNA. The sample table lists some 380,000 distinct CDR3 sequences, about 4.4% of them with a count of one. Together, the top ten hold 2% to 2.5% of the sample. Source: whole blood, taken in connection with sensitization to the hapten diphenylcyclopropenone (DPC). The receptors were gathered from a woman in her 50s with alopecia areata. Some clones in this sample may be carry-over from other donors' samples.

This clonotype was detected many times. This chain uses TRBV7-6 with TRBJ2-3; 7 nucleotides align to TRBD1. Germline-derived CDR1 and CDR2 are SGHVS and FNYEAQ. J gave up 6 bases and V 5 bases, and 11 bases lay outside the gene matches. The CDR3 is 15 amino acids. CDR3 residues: CASSKTGQRADTQYF. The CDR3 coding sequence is TGTGCCAGCAGCAAAACGGGACAGCGAGCGGATACGCAGTATTTT. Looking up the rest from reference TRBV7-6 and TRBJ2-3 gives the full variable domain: GAGVSQSPRYKVTKRGQDVALRCDPISGHVSLYWYRQALGQGPEFLTYFNYEAQQDKSGLPNDRFSAERPEGSISTLTIQRTEQRDSAMYRCASSKTGQRADTQYFGPGTRLTVL.

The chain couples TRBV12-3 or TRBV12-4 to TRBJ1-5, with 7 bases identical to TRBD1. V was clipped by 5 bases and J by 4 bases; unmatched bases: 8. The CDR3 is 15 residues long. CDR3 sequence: CASSPGTALNQPQHF. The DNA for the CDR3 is TGTGCCAGCAGTCCGGGGACAGCACTTAATCAGCCCCAGCATTTT.

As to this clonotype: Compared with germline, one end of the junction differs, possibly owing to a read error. Written as DNA, the CDR3 is TGTGCCAGCAATTTACGGGGTAGCAATCAGCCCCAGCATTTT. As protein: CASNLRGSNQPQHF. The rearrangement joins TRBV27 to TRBJ1-5, with D unresolved. Per the germline V gene, CDR1 is MNHEY and CDR2 is SMNVEV (reference sequence). This CDR3 is built from 14 residues.

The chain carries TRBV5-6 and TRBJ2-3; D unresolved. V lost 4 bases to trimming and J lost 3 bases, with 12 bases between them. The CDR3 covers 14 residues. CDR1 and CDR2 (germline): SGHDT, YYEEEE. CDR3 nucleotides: TGTGCCAGCAGCGCCAACCTCAGGACAGATACGCAGTATTTT. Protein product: CASSANLRTDTQYF.

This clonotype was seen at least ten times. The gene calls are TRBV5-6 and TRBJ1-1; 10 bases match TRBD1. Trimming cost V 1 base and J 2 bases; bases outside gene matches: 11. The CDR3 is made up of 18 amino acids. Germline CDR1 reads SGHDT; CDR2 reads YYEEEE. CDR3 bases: TGTGCCAGCAGCTTGCTTCCGGCGACAGGGGGCCAAAACACTGAAGCTTTCTTT. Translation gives CASSLLPATGGQNTEAFF. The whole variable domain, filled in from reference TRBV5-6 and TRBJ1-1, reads DAGVTQSPTHLIKTRGQQVTLRCSPKSGHDTVSWYQQALGQGPQFIFQYYEEEERQRGNFPDRFSGHQFPNYSSELNVNALLLGDSALYLCASSLLPATGGQNTEAFFGQGTRLTVV.

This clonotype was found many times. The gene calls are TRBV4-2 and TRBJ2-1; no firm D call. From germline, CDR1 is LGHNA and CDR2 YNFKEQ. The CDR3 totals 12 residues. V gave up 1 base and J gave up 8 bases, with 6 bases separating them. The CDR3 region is CASSQGPYEQFF. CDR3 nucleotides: TGTGCCAGCAGCCAAGGTCCCTATGAGCAGTTCTTC.

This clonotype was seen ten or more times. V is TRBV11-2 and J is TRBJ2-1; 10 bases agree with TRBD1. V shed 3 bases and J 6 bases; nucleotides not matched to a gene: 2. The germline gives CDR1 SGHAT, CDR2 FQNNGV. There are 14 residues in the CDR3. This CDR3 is CASSLDRGTNEQFF. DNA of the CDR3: TGTGCCAGCAGCTTGGACAGGGGGACCAATGAGCAGTTCTTC.

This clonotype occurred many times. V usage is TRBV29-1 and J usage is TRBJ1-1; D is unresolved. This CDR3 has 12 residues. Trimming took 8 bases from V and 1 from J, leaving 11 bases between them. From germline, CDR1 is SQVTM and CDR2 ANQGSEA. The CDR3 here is CSLSPKNTEAFF. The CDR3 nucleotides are TGCAGCCTAAGCCCGAAGAACACTGAAGCTTTCTTT.

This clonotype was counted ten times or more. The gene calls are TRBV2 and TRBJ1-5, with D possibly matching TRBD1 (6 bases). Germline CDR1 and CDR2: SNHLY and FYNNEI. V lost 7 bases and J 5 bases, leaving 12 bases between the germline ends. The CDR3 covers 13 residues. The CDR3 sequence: CASMGRGHQPQHF. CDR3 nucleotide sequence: TGTGCCAGCATGGGCAGGGGTCATCAGCCCCAGCATTTT.

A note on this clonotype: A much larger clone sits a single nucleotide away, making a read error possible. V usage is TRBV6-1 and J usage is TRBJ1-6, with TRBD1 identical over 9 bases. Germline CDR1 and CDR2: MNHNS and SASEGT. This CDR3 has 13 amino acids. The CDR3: CASNRGQNSPPHF. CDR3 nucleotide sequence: TGTGCCAGTAACAGGGGGCAAAATTCACCCCCCCACTTT.

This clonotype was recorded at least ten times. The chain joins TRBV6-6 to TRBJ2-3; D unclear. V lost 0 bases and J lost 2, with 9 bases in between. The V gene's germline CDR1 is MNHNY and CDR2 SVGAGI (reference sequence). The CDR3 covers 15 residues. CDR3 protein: CASSYSGRTTDTQYF. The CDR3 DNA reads TGTGCCAGCAGTTACTCTGGGCGGACCACAGATACGCAGTATTTT.

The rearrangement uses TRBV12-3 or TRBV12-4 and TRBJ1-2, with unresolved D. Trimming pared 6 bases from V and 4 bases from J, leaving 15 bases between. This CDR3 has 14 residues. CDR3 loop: CASSRSRDSYGYTF. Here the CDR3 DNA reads TGTGCCAGCAGCCGCTCCCGGGATTCCTATGGCTACACCTTC.

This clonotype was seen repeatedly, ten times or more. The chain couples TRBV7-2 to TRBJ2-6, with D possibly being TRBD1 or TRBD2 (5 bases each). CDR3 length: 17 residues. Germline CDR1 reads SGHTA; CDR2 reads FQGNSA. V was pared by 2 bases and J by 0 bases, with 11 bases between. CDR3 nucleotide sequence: TGTGCCAGCAGCTTACAGGGACGAAGCTCTGGGGCCAACGTCCTGACTTTC. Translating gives CASSLQGRSSGANVLTF.

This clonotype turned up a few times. CDR3 in DNA: TGTGCCAGCTCACCACCGACAGGACCCAACACTGAAGCTTTCTTT. It codes for CASSPPTGPNTEAFF. The rearrangement links TRBV18 to TRBJ1-1; D is possibly TRBD1 (6 bases). Germline CDR1 is KGHSH and CDR2 is LQKENI. Trimming left V 0 bases short and J 2 bases short, with 10 bases between. CDR3 length equals 15 residues.

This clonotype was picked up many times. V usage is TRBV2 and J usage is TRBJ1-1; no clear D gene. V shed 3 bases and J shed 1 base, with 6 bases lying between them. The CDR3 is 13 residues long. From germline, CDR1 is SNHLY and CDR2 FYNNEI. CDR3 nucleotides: TGTGCCAGCAGTGATGGCAAGAACACTGAAGCTTTCTTT. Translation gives CASSDGKNTEAFF.

The CDR3 DNA follows: TGCAGCGTAACCCGGGACGAGGGCTACGAGCAGTACTTC. This gives the protein CSVTRDEGYEQYF. The chain has TRBV29-1 and TRBJ2-7; D might be TRBD1 or TRBD2, each matching 5 bases. The CDR3 spans 13 residues. Trimming removed 6 bases at V and 3 bases at J, with 15 bases between. CDR1 is SQVTM, CDR2 ANQGSEA, per germline.

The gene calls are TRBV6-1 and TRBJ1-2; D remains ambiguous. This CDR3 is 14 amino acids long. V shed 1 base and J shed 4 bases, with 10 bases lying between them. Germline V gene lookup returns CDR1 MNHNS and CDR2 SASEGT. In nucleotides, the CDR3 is TGTGCCAGCAGTGAAGACTCATGGGGCTATGGCTACACCTTC. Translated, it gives CASSEDSWGYGYTF.

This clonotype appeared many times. CDR3 in amino acids: CSALGEESEKLFF. CDR3 DNA: TGCAGTGCTCTTGGGGAGGAGAGTGAAAAACTGTTTTTT. This chain joins TRBV20-1 and TRBJ1-4; no clear D gene. The CDR3 covers 13 residues. V was shortened by 5 bases and J by 7 bases, with 14 bases between the two germline ends. Germline V gene lookup returns CDR1 DFQATT and CDR2 SNEGSKA (reference sequence).

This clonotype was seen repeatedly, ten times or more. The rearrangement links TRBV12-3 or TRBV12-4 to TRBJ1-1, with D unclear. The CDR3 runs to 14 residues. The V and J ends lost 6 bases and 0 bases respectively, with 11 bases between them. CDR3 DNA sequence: TGTGCCAGCAGCGCAGCCCCTGTGAACACTGAAGCTTTCTTT. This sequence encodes CASSAAPVNTEAFF.

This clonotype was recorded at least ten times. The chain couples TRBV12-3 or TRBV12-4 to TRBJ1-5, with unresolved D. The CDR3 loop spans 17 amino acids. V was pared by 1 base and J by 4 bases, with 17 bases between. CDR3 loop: CASSLVGKGLRNQPQHF. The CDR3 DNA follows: TGTGCCAGCAGTTTAGTGGGGAAGGGTCTCCGAAATCAGCCCCAGCATTTT.

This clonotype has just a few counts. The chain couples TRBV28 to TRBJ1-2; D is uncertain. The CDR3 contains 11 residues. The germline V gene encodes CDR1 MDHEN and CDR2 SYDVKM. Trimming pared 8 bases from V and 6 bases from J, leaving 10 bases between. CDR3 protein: CASRPTHGYTF. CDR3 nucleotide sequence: TGTGCCAGCCGCCCCACTCATGGCTACACCTTC.

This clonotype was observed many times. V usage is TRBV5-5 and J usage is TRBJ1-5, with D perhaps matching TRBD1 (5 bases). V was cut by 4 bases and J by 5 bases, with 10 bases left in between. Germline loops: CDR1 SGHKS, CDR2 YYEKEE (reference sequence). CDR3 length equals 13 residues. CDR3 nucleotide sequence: TGTGCCAGCAGCGCGGGACCGGATCAGCCCCAGCATTTT. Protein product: CASSAGPDQPQHF.

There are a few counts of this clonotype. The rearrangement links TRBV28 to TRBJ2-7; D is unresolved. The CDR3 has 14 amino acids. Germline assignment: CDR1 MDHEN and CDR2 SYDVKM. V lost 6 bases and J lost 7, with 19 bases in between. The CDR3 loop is CASSKRARMGEQYF. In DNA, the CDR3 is TGTGCCAGCAGCAAAAGGGCACGTATGGGGGAGCAGTACTTC.

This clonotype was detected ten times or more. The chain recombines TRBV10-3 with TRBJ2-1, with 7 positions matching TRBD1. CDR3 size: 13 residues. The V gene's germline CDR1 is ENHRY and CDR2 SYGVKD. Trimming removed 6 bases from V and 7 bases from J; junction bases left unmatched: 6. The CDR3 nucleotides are TGTGCCATCAGCCGGGACAGAGCGAATGAGCAGTTCTTC. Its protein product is CAISRDRANEQFF.

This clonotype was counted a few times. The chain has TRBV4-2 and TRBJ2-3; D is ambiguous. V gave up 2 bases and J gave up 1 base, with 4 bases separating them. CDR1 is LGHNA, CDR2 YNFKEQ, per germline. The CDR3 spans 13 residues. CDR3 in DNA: TGTGCCAGCAGCCAACCGGGCACAGATACGCAGTATTTT. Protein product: CASSQPGTDTQYF.

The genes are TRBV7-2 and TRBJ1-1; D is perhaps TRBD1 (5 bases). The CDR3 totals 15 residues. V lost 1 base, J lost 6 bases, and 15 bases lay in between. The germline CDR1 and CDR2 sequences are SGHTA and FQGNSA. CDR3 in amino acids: CASSLDIWGTPEAFF. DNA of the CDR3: TGTGCCAGCAGCTTAGATATATGGGGGACCCCTGAAGCTTTCTTT.